This T cell receptor beta chain derives from a study of shared clonotypes between healthy human individuals. Whole-study context: For every donor, three CD4 naive, three CD4 memory, two CD8 naive and one CD8 memory plates were used.

As regards this clone: The antigen is not known.

Some clones are missing from TCRdb's copy, which holds only in-frame ones; the method was immunoSEQ multiplex PCR. The sample shows 2 million to 2.5 million clones, 93% of them seen only once. Notes on the study in general: At large depth, rarefaction still showed sorted-subset sequencing to be incomplete.

From germline, CDR1 is DFQATT and CDR2 SNEGSKA (reference sequence). The CDR3 runs to 9 residues. With 6 bases clipped from V and 12 bases from J, the junction kept 2 bases outside the gene matches. CD4+ cells yielded CD45RA+ naive and CD45RA-negative memory subsets. Sequencing was carried out using naive CD4+ T cells from PBMCs. Subset meaning: CD45RA+ positively selected. The rearrangement links TRBV20-1 to TRBJ2-4; the match to TRBD2 covers 7 bases. This TCR came from a man aged 18 to 35 in good health. Some clones in this sample may be carry-over from other donors' samples. CDR3 nucleotides: TGCAGTGCCCGGGGGGATCAGTACTTC. Translation: CSARGDQYF.